This TCR beta chain was sequenced for a study of blood T cell repertoires in COVID-19 (dated by TCRdb to 2020 to 2022). Study-level background: The collaborator samples originated in the United States, Italy and Spain and spanned the acute and convalescent phases of COVID-19. Where HLA class I and class II types were available, the types were taken from metadata supplied by the sample provider, not from assay-based typing. The samples were drawn from two sources: the first 160 participants of the ongoing ImmuneRACE study, and 1,000 to 1,500 subjects contributed by 6 global collaborators. A de-identified subject ID, COVID-19 status, age in years and sex were almost always included in the sample metadata. The material from the prospective study consisted of cDNA or gDNA derived from T cells, B-cell-depleted T cells, or PBMCs. Subjects who had been exposed to COVID-19, were actively infected with it, or had recovered from it provided the deeply sampled blood TCRbeta repertoires that made up the dataset. A freely available public database, intended as a resource for researchers studying the immune response to SARS-CoV-2, is where the repertoires were released. The paper's findings and limits, for the study overall: Clinical and demographic metadata were provided uncurated, with the amount varying by source and participant.

TCRbeta CDR3 regions were amplified from genomic DNA by means of the immunoSEQ Assay, a bias-controlled multiplex PCR. The published analysis was carried out like this. Nucleated cell counts per sample were estimated from amplification of reference gene primers within the assay. To quantify the absolute abundance of each unique TCRbeta CDR3 rearrangement, sequence reads were collapsed and filtered. For each sample, productive Simpson clonality was calculated as the square root of Simpson's diversity index across productive rearrangements. TCRdb took this table from immuneACCESS and kept in-frame rearrangements with V and J called. Such tables lack part of the clones; where checked against another copy, unresolved V genes explain under half of the gap, and the rest is unexplained. V, J and clone size are those of that table, while D and trimming were read from the DNA. For this sample the table gives about 170,000 clones, of which approximately 86% were detected only once. The ten largest clones add up to approximately 8.1% of the sample.

In Seattle, one collaborating source enrolled patients while the infection was active and tracked those patients longitudinally over the course of disease. Each collaborating institution followed its own protocols to collect whole blood in K2EDTA tubes. For TCRbeta analysis, collaborator samples were shipped as frozen whole blood, as isolated PBMCs, or as DNA extracted from either sample type. Worth noting for this clone: Its antigen is unknown. Nothing much larger sits one base from this clone, and base qualities are not available.

The germline V gene specifies SGHVS as CDR1 and FNYEAQ as CDR2. The CDR3 holds 15 amino acids from the cysteine to the phenylalanine. The read is trimmed to its CDR3 DNA, 45 bases read in frame from base 1. Germline trimming amounts to 1 base on V and 4 bases on J, with 7 as the count of junction bases outside the gene matches. The source is a woman older than 75 with COVID-19, enrolled during active disease. The specimen was peripheral blood. The receptor chain draws on TRBV7-6 and TRBJ2-7, with 7 bases aligning to TRBD1. DNA sequence: TGTGCCAGCAGCTTAGTCACAGGGGTGGTTTACGAGCAGTACTTC. This is translated as CASSLVTGVVYEQYF. With the portions outside the CDR3 filled from the reference TRBV7-6 and TRBJ2-7 genes, the complete variable region becomes GAGVSQSPRYKVTKRGQDVALRCDPISGHVSLYWYRQALGQGPEFLTYFNYEAQQDKSGLPNDRFSAERPEGSISTLTIQRTEQRDSAMYRCASSLVTGVVYEQYFGPGTRLTVT.